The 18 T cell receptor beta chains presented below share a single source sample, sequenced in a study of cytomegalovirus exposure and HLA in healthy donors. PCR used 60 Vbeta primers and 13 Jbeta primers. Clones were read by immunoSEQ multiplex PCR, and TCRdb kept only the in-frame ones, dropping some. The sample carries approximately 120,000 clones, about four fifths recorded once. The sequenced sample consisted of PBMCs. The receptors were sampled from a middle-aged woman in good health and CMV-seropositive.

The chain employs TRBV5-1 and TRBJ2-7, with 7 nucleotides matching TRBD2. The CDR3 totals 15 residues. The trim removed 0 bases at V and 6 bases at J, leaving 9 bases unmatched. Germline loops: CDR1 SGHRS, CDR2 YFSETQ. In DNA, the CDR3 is TGCGCCAGCAGCTTGGTGAGCGGGGCCCCGGGCGAGCAGTACTTC. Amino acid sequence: CASSLVSGAPGEQYF.

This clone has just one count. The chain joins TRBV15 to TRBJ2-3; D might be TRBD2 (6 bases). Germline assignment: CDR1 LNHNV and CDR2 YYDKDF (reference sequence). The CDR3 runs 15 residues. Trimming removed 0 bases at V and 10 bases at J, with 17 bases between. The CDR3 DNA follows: TGTGCCACCAGCAGAGATGGCCGGGGGAAGGAGTCGCAGTATTTT. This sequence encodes CATSRDGRGKESQYF.

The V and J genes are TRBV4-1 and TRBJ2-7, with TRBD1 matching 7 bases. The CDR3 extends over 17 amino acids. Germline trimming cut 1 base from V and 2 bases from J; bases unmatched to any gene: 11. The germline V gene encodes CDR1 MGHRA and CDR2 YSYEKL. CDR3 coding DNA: TGCGCCAGCAGCCAAGGGGCAAGGACAGGAAATCCCTACGAGCAGTACTTC. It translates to CASSQGARTGNPYEQYF.

CDR3 sequence: CASSLGDYYEQYF. CDR3 DNA sequence: TGTGCCAGCAGCTTGGGGGACTACTACGAGCAGTACTTC. The V and J genes are TRBV5-6 and TRBJ2-7, with 7 bases fitting TRBD2. The J segment lost 3 bases and the V segment lost 0 bases, leaving 0 bases of the junction unmatched. Germline V gene data show CDR1 as SGHDT and CDR2 as YYEEEE. This CDR3 contains 13 residues.

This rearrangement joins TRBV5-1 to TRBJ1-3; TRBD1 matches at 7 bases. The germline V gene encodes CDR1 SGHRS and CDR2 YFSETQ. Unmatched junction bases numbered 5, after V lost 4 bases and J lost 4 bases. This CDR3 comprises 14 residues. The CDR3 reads CASSEDRLGNTIYF. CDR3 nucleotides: TGCGCCAGCAGCGAGGACAGGCTCGGAAACACCATATATTTT.

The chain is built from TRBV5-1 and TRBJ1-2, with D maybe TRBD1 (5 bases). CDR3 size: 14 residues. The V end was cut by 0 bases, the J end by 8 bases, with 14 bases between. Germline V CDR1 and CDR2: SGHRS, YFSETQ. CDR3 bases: TGCGCCAGCAGCTTGGAAGGGGAGGCACGCGGCTACACCTTC. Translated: CASSLEGEARGYTF. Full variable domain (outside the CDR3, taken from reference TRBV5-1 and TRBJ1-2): KAGVTQTPRYLIKTRGQQVTLSCSPISGHRSVSWYQQTPGQGLQFLFEYFSETQRNKGNFPGRFSGRQFSNSRSEMNVSTLELGDSALYLCASSLEGEARGYTFGSGTRLTVV.

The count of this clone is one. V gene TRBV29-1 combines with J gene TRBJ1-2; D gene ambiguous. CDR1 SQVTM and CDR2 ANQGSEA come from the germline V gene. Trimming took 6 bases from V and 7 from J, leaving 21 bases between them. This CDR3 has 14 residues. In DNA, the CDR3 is TGCAGCGTACTAAGCGACGGGTTTGCTAGTGGCTACACCTTC. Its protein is CSVLSDGFASGYTF.

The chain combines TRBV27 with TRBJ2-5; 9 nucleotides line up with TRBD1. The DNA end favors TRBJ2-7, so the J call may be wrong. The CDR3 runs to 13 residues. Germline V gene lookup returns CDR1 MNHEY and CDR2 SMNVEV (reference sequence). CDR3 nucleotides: TGTGCCAGCAGTGGACAGGGGTCCTACGAGCAGTACTTC. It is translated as CASSGQGSYEQYF.

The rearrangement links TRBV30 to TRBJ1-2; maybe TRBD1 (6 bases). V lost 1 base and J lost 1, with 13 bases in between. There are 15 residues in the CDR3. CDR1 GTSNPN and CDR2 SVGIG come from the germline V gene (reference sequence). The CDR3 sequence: CAWSGTALYNYGYTF. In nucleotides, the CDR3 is TGTGCCTGGAGTGGGACAGCCCTATATAACTATGGCTACACCTTC. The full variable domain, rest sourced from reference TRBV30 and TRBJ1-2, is SQTIHQWPATLVQPVGSPLSLECTVEGTSNPNLYWYRQAAGRGLQLLFYSVGIGQISSEVPQNLSASRPQDRQFILSSKKLLLSDSGFYLCAWSGTALYNYGYTFGSGTRLTVV.

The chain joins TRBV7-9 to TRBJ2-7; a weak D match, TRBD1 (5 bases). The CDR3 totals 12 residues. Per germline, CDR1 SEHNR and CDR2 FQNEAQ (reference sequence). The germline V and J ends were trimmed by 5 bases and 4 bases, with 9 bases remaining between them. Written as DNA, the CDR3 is TGTGCCAGCAGCCCACAGGCTTACGAGCAGTACTTC. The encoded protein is CASSPQAYEQYF.

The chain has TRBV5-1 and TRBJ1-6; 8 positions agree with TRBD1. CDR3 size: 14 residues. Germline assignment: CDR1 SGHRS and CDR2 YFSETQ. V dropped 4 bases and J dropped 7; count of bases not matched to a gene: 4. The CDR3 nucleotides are TGCGCCAGCAGCACGGACAGGGTAAATTCACCCCTCCACTTT. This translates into CASSTDRVNSPLHF.

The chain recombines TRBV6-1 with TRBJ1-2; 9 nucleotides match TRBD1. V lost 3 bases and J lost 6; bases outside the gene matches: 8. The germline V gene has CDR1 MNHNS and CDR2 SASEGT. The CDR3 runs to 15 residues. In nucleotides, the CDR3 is TGTGCCAGCAGTGAGCCATGGACAGGGGACCATGGCTACACCTTC. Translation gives CASSEPWTGDHGYTF.

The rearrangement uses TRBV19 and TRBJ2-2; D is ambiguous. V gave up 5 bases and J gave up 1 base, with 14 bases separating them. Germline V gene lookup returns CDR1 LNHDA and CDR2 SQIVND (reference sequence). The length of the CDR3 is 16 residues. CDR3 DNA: TGTGCCAGTAGTCCCACTCGATCAGGGAACACCGGGGAGCTGTTTTTT. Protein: CASSPTRSGNTGELFF.

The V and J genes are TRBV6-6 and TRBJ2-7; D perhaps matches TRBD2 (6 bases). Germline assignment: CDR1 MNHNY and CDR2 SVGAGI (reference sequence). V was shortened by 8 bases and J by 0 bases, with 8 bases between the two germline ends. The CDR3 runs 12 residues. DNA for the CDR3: TGTGCCAGCCTGGACTACTCCTACGAGCAGTACTTC. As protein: CASLDYSYEQYF.

As DNA, the CDR3 is TGTGCCAGTAGTCGACAGGCCCGGACTAGGGCCGGGGAGCTGTTTTTT. Protein product: CASSRQARTRAGELFF. The chain employs TRBV19 and TRBJ2-2; possible D gene TRBD2, 7 bases. The CDR3 runs 16 residues. V lost 5 bases, J lost 6 bases, and 19 bases lay in between. Germline CDR1 LNHDA, CDR2 SQIVND (reference sequence).

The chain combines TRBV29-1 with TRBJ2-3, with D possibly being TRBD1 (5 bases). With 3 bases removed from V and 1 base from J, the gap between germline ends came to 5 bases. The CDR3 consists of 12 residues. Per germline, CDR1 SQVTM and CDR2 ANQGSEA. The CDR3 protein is CSVDRGTDTQYF. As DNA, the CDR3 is TGCAGCGTTGACAGGGGCACAGATACGCAGTATTTT.

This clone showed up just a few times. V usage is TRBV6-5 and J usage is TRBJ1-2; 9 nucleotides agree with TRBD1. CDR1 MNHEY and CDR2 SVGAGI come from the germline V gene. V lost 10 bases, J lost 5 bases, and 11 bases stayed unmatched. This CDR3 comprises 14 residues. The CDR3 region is CATLATGGIYGYTF. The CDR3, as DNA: TGTGCCACCTTGGCGACAGGGGGTATTTATGGCTACACCTTC.

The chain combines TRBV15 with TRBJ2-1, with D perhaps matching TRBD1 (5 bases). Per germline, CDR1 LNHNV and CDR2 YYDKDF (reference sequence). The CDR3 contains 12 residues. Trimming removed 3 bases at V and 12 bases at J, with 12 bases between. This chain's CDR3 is CATSSLQGAQFF. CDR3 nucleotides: TGTGCCACCAGCAGCCTCCAGGGCGCGCAGTTCTTC.